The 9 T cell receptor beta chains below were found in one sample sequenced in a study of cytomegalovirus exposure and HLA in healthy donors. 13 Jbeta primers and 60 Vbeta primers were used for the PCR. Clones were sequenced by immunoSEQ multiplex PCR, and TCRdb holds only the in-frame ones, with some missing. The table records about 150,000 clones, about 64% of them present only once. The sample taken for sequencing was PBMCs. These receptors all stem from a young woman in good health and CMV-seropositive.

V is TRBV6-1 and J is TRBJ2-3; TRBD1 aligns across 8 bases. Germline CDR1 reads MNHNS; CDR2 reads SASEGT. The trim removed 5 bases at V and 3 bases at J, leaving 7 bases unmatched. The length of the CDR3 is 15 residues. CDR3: CASSIQGDRTDTQYF. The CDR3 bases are TGTGCCAGCAGTATACAGGGGGACCGGACAGATACGCAGTATTTT.

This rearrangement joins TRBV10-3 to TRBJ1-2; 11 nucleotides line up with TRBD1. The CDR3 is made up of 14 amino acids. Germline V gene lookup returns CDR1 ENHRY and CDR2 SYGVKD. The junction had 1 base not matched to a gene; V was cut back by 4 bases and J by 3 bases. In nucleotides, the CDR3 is TGTGCCATCAGTGCGGGACAGGGGGACTATGGCTACACCTTC. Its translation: CAISAGQGDYGYTF.

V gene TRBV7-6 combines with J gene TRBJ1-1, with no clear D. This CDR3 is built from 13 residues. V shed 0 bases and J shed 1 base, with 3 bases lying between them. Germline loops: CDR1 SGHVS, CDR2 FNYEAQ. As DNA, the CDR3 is TGTGCCAGCAGCTTAGCTCGGAACACTGAAGCTTTCTTT. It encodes CASSLARNTEAFF.

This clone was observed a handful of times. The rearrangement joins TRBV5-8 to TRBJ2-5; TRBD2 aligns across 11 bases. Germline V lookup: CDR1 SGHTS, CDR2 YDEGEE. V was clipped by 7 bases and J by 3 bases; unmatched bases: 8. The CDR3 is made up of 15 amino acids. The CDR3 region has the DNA TGTGCCAGCGGGCATCATAGCGGGGGGGAAGAGACCCAGTACTTC. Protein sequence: CASGHHSGGEETQYF.

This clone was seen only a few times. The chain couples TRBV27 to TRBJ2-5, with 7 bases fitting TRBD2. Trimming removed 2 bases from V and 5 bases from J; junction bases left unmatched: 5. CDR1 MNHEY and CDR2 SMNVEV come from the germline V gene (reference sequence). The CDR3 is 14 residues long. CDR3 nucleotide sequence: TGTGCCAGCAGTTTAACGGGGGGACTCGAGACCCAGTACTTC. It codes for CASSLTGGLETQYF.

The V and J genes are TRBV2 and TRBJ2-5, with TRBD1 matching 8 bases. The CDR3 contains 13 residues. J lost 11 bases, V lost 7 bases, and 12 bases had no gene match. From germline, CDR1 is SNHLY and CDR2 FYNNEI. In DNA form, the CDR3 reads TGTGCCAGCACAAGGACAGGGATGAGGGAGCAGTACTTC. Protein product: CASTRTGMREQYF.

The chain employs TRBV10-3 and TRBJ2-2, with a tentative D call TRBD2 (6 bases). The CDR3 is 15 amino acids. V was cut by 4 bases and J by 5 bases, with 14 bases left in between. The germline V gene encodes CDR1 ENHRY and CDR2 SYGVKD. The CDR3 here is CAISVSQGGTGELFF. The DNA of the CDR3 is TGTGCCATCAGTGTATCGCAGGGAGGTACCGGGGAGCTGTTTTTT.

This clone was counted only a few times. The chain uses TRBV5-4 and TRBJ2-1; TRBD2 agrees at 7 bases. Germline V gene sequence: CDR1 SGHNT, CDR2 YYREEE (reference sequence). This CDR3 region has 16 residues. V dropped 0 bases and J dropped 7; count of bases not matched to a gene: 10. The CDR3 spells CASSLAAGALLNEQFF. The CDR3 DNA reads TGTGCCAGCAGCTTGGCGGCGGGAGCGTTACTAAATGAGCAGTTCTTC. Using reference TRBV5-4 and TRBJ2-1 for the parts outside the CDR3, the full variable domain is ETGVTQSPTHLIKTRGQQVTLRCSSQSGHNTVSWYQQALGQGPQFIFQYYREEENGRGNFPPRFSGLQFPNYSSELNVNALELDDSALYLCASSLAAGALLNEQFFGPGTRLTVL.

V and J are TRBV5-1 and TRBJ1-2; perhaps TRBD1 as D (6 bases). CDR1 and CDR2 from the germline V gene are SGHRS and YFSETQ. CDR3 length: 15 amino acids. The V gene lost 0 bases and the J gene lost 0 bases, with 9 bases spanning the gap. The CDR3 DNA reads TGCGCCAGCAGCTTGGCTACAGGGACTAACTATGGCTACACCTTC. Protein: CASSLATGTNYGYTF.